Below are 31 T cell receptor beta chains sequenced from a single sample in a study of blood T cell repertoires in COVID-19. Libraries were prepared by immunoSEQ multiplex PCR; TCRdb keeps only in-frame clonotypes and omits some of them. This sample carries roughly 200,000 clones, 88% of them seen once, and the ten largest clones take roughly 1.6%. Sequenced sample: peripheral blood. The receptors originated from a man aged 18-30 years with active or convalescent COVID-19.

This clone was recorded a few times. The chain couples TRBV6-2 or TRBV6-3 to TRBJ1-5, with D unclear. The germline V gene has CDR1 MNHEY and CDR2 SVGEGT. Trimming shortened V by 2 bases and J by 5 bases, and 22 bases separated the two germline ends. CDR3 size: 18 residues. CDR3 nucleotide sequence: TGTGCCAGCAGTTACGGTCGGTCAGATCTGCCCCGGGATCAGCCCCAGCATTTT. Its protein product is CASSYGRSDLPRDQPQHF.

In its sample, this clone was seen once. The CDR3 reads CASSIDGPPSTDTQYF. CDR3 DNA: TGTGCCAGTAGTATAGATGGGCCCCCCAGCACAGATACGCAGTATTTT. The chain is built from TRBV19 and TRBJ2-3, with D uncertain. V dropped 0 bases and J dropped 0 bases, with 10 bases sitting between them. Germline V gene lookup returns CDR1 LNHDA and CDR2 SQIVND (reference sequence). The CDR3 sequence is 16 residues long.

This clone was detected a few times. CDR3 protein: CASSLRSGTGFYYGYTF. The DNA for the CDR3 is TGTGCCAGTAGTCTTAGATCTGGGACAGGGTTTTACTATGGCTACACCTTC. The rearrangement links TRBV19 to TRBJ1-2; 9 bases are a match to TRBD1. CDR1 is LNHDA and CDR2 is SQIVND in the germline V gene (reference sequence). V shed 5 bases and J 3 bases; nucleotides not matched to a gene: 13. The CDR3 has 17 amino acids.

The rearrangement uses TRBV7-2 and TRBJ2-5; TRBD2 might be the D (5 bases). Germline CDR1 SGHTA, CDR2 FQGNSA. The CDR3 runs 15 residues. V lost 2 bases, J lost 5 bases, and 15 bases lay in between. As DNA, the CDR3 is TGTGCCAGCAGCTTAATGGGAGAGGGCTCTGAGACCCAGTACTTC. This gives the protein CASSLMGEGSETQYF.

The genes are TRBV6-1 and TRBJ1-5; D gene uncertain. This CDR3 contains 15 residues. Trimming cost V 1 base and J 2 bases, with 9 bases left between them. Germline V gene lookup returns CDR1 MNHNS and CDR2 SASEGT. CDR3 region: CASSEGISGNQPQHF. The CDR3 DNA follows: TGTGCCAGCAGTGAAGGTATCAGTGGCAATCAGCCCCAGCATTTT.

This clone turned up a few times. The chain combines TRBV3-1 (or the pseudogene TRBV3-2) with TRBJ1-3; D may be TRBD1 (6 bases). Germline V gives CDR1 LGHDT, CDR2 YNNKEL (reference sequence). This CDR3 has 15 residues. The V end lost 4 bases, the J end lost 0 bases, and 10 bases lay between the germline ends. The CDR3 spells CASSLGGHSGNTIYF. The DNA of the CDR3 is TGTGCCAGCAGCCTTGGGGGCCACTCTGGAAACACCATATATTTT.

V gene TRBV19 combines with J gene TRBJ2-5; 9 bases are shared with TRBD2. Per the germline V gene, CDR1 is LNHDA and CDR2 is SQIVND (reference sequence). J lost 4 bases, V lost 3 bases, and 3 bases had no gene match. The length of the CDR3 is 14 residues. The CDR3 protein is CASSMAGGRETQYF. The CDR3 DNA sequence: TGTGCCAGTAGTATGGCGGGGGGGCGAGAGACCCAGTACTTC.

The chain is built from TRBV20-1 and TRBJ1-1; D remains unclear. The length of the CDR3 is 18 residues. Germline lookup yields CDR1 DFQATT and CDR2 SNEGSKA (reference sequence). Trimming removed 3 bases at V and 0 bases at J, with 23 bases between. The CDR3 DNA sequence: TGCAGTGCTAGTCCCCTCTTGGAGGACTTTAGCATGAACACTGAAGCTTTCTTT. Its translation is CSASPLLEDFSMNTEAFF.

This chain connects TRBV10-3 to TRBJ1-2, with 7 bases aligning to TRBD1. Germline V gives CDR1 ENHRY, CDR2 SYGVKD. V was pared by 7 bases and J by 2 bases, with 13 bases of the junction left unmatched. The CDR3 extends over 16 amino acids. The chain's CDR3 is CAINRYEEGANYGYTF. DNA for the CDR3: TGTGCCATCAACCGATACGAAGAGGGGGCCAACTATGGCTACACCTTC.

This clone was seen only once. The chain couples TRBV2 to TRBJ2-7; no definite D call. V was pared by 1 base and J by 4 bases, with 8 bases between. CDR1 and CDR2 from the germline V gene are SNHLY and FYNNEI. This CDR3 is 13 amino acids long. In nucleotides, the CDR3 is TGTGCCAGCAGTGAAGTACCCCTATACGAGCAGTACTTC. Its protein product is CASSEVPLYEQYF. Full variable domain (missing parts from reference TRBV2 and TRBJ2-7): EPEVTQTPSHQVTQMGQEVILRCVPISNHLYFYWYRQILGQKVEFLVSFYNNEISEKSEIFDDQFSVERPDGSNFTLKIRSTKLEDSAMYFCASSEVPLYEQYFGPGTRLTVT.

V usage is TRBV3-1 (or the pseudogene TRBV3-2) and J usage is TRBJ1-1; D not resolved. The CDR3 has 14 residues. Germline lookup yields CDR1 LGHDT and CDR2 YNNKEL (reference sequence). V lost 4 bases and J 0 bases, leaving 9 bases between the germline ends. The CDR3 here is CASSPLPVNTEAFF. The CDR3 nucleotides read TGTGCCAGCAGCCCCCTCCCGGTGAACACTGAAGCTTTCTTT.

CDR3: CASSYGRENTEAFF. The CDR3 DNA sequence: TGTGCCAGCAGTTACGGCAGGGAGAACACTGAAGCTTTCTTT. The chain recombines TRBV6-5 with TRBJ1-1, with D possibly matching TRBD1 (5 bases). The CDR3 consists of 14 residues. V dropped 2 bases and J dropped 1 base, with 8 bases sitting between them. In germline, CDR1 is MNHEY, CDR2 SVGAGI.

V usage is TRBV3-1 (or the pseudogene TRBV3-2) and J usage is TRBJ1-2; D uncertain. CDR1 is LGHDT and CDR2 is YNNKEL in the germline V gene (reference sequence). The CDR3 has 14 amino acids. Trimming pared 1 base from V and 8 bases from J, leaving 14 bases between. The CDR3 DNA reads TGTGCCAGCAGCCAAGCCCTTGGAGGGCGCGGCTACACCTTC. It encodes CASSQALGGRGYTF.

About this clone: The sample has other DNA sequences that encode this CDR3 too. The chain links TRBV19 to TRBJ1-6; the match to TRBD1 covers 8 bases. The CDR3 spans 14 residues. J lost 7 bases, V lost 5 bases, and 4 bases had no gene match. Germline CDR1 LNHDA, CDR2 SQIVND (reference sequence). In nucleotides, the CDR3 is TGTGCCAGTAGTTCACAGGGGGAGAATTCACCCCTCCACTTT. It is translated as CASSSQGENSPLHF.

The chain joins TRBV7-3 to TRBJ2-1; TRBD2 agrees at 7 bases. The CDR3 covers 18 residues. From germline, CDR1 is SGHTA and CDR2 FQGTGA. The V segment lost 5 bases and the J segment 4 bases; nucleotides outside the gene matches: 17. The CDR3 DNA follows: TGTGCCAGCAGCCATTTCCAAGAATGGTCAGCGGGATACAATGAGCAGTTCTTC. Translating it yields CASSHFQEWSAGYNEQFF.

Only one count was recorded for this clone. The rearrangement joins TRBV25-1 to TRBJ1-1; D is possibly TRBD1 (6 bases). Germline V CDR1 and CDR2: MGHDK, SYGVNS. The CDR3 is 14 residues long. Trimming stripped 5 bases from V and 4 bases from J, with 14 bases between. As DNA, the CDR3 is TGTGCCAGCAGTCCCGCAGGCAGGGGCACTGAAGCTTTCTTT. This sequence encodes CASSPAGRGTEAFF. Drawing the rest from reference TRBV25-1 and TRBJ1-1, the complete variable domain is EADIYQTPRYLVIGTGKKITLECSQTMGHDKMYWYQQDPGMELHLIHYSYGVNSTEKGDLSSESTVSRIRTEHFPLTLESARPSHTSQYLCASSPAGRGTEAFFGQGTRLTVV.

V gene TRBV19 combines with J gene TRBJ2-7, with 10 bases identical to TRBD2. V dropped 5 bases and J dropped 3; count of bases not matched to a gene: 10. The CDR3 has 16 amino acids. Per germline, CDR1 LNHDA and CDR2 SQIVND (reference sequence). The CDR3 region has the DNA TGTGCCAGTAGTGAAGTAGCGGGAGGACCCATCTACGAGCAGTACTTC. Translation: CASSEVAGGPIYEQYF.

The genes are TRBV2 and TRBJ1-6, with 8 positions matching TRBD1. The germline V gene encodes CDR1 SNHLY and CDR2 FYNNEI. This CDR3 is built from 16 residues. Trimming at V came to 2 bases and at J to 5 bases, leaving 5 bases not matched to a gene. CDR3 DNA: TGTGCCAGCAGTGAACAAACAGGGGGGAATAATTCACCCCTCCACTTT. It yields the protein CASSEQTGGNNSPLHF.

The rearrangement joins TRBV19 to TRBJ2-7, with TRBD1 matching 10 bases. Unmatched junction bases numbered 4, after V lost 5 bases and J lost 6 bases. The CDR3 contains 13 residues. The germline V gene encodes CDR1 LNHDA and CDR2 SQIVND (reference sequence). This chain's CDR3 is CASSPRQGAEQYF. The CDR3 DNA reads TGTGCCAGTAGTCCCCGACAGGGGGCCGAGCAGTACTTC.

The chain recombines TRBV12-5 with TRBJ2-5; D perhaps matches TRBD2 (5 bases). Germline lookup yields CDR1 LGHNT and CDR2 FRNRAP. The CDR3 sequence is 12 residues long. With 6 bases removed from V and 5 bases from J, the gap between germline ends came to 10 bases. The CDR3 loop reads CASGQTGETQYF. DNA of the CDR3: TGTGCTAGTGGCCAGACGGGGGAGACCCAGTACTTC.

The chain uses TRBV7-8 and TRBJ1-2; D uncertain. V shed 5 bases and J shed 4 bases, with 8 bases lying between them. The CDR3 consists of 12 residues. Germline V gene lookup returns CDR1 SGHVS and CDR2 FQNEAQ. The CDR3 sequence is CASSANSYGYTF. CDR3 DNA: TGTGCCAGCAGCGCGAACAGCTATGGCTACACCTTC.

The V and J genes are TRBV24-1 and TRBJ2-5; 9 bases are shared with TRBD2. Germline V gene lookup returns CDR1 KGHDR and CDR2 SFDVKD. This CDR3 is 14 amino acids long. Trimming at V came to 1 base and at J to 4 bases, leaving 0 bases not matched to a gene. The CDR3 protein is CATSDLAGGETQYF. DNA for the CDR3: TGTGCCACCAGTGATTTAGCGGGGGGAGAGACCCAGTACTTC.

The J gene is TRBJ2-2, the V gene TRBV6-5, with D maybe TRBD2 (6 bases). This CDR3 contains 13 residues. Germline-derived CDR1 and CDR2 are MNHEY and SVGAGI. As DNA, the CDR3 is TGTGTCTCTCGACGGGAGACAACCGGGGAGCTGTTTTTT. Protein: CVSRRETTGELFF.

This sequence joins TRBV7-2 and TRBJ2-7; D possibly corresponds to TRBD2 (5 bases). V lost 2 bases and J 3 bases, leaving 11 bases between the germline ends. Germline values: CDR1 SGHTA, CDR2 FQGNSA. The CDR3 consists of 14 residues. The CDR3 coding sequence is TGTGCCAGCAGCTTAATGACGGGAAACTACGAGCAGTACTTC. It translates to CASSLMTGNYEQYF.

The J gene is TRBJ2-1, the V gene TRBV7-3, with no clear D. Deletions cut 2 bases from V and 4 bases from J, with 6 bases between. Germline CDR1 reads SGHTA; CDR2 reads FQGTGA. The CDR3 spans 13 residues. As DNA, the CDR3 is TGTGCCAGCAGCTTAGGTAGATACAATGAGCAGTTCTTC. It translates to CASSLGRYNEQFF.

The DNA for the CDR3 is TGTGCCAGCAGCCAGGGTAGTGGTTCACCCCTCCACTTT. Protein: CASSQGSGSPLHF. This rearrangement joins TRBV6-6 to TRBJ1-6, with TRBD1 as a possible D gene (5 bases). The CDR3 length is 13 residues. The V gene's germline CDR1 is MNHNY and CDR2 SVGAGI (reference sequence). Between the trimmed V and J ends, which lost 6 bases and 9 bases, there was a span of 12 bases.

This chain joins TRBV4-1 and TRBJ2-2; D may be TRBD1 (5 bases). Trimming shortened V by 4 bases and J by 3 bases, and 9 bases separated the two germline ends. The germline CDR1 and CDR2 sequences are MGHRA and YSYEKL. The CDR3 sequence is 14 residues long. CDR3: CASSLRVDTGELFF. The DNA of the CDR3 is TGCGCCAGCAGCCTCAGGGTAGACACCGGGGAGCTGTTTTTT.

The chain uses TRBV5-1 and TRBJ2-7, with D possibly being TRBD1 (5 bases). The CDR3 has 14 residues. Germline CDR1 reads SGHRS; CDR2 reads YFSETQ. V was trimmed by 5 bases and J by 7 bases, leaving 19 bases between them. The chain's CDR3 is CASSTTVSHEEQYF. The CDR3 coding sequence is TGCGCCAGCAGTACGACAGTGTCCCATGAGGAGCAGTACTTC.

This clone was seen a handful of times. This chain uses TRBV24-1 with TRBJ2-3; D not certain. In germline, CDR1 is KGHDR, CDR2 SFDVKD. Trimming took 7 bases from V and 6 from J, leaving 10 bases between them. The CDR3 spans 12 residues. The DNA for the CDR3 is TGTGCCACCAGCTCGGGTCCCGATACGCAGTATTTT. Amino acids: CATSSGPDTQYF.

The rearrangement links TRBV29-1 to TRBJ2-4; 9 bases fit TRBD1. Germline CDR1 and CDR2: SQVTM and ANQGSEA. The CDR3 covers 11 residues. V gave up 6 bases and J gave up 12 bases; unmatched junction bases: 6. As DNA, the CDR3 is TGCAGCGTCAACAGGGGGCCCGGTCAGTACTTC. Its protein product is CSVNRGPGQYF.

J is TRBJ1-2 and V is TRBV4-1; 11 bases fit TRBD1. With V trimmed by 1 base and J by 7 bases, 11 bases remained unmatched. Germline loops: CDR1 MGHRA, CDR2 YSYEKL. The CDR3 covers 17 residues. CDR3 region: CASSQGTGGFTGGGYTF. CDR3 sequence (DNA): TGCGCCAGCAGCCAAGGGACAGGGGGCTTCACAGGGGGTGGCTACACCTTC.